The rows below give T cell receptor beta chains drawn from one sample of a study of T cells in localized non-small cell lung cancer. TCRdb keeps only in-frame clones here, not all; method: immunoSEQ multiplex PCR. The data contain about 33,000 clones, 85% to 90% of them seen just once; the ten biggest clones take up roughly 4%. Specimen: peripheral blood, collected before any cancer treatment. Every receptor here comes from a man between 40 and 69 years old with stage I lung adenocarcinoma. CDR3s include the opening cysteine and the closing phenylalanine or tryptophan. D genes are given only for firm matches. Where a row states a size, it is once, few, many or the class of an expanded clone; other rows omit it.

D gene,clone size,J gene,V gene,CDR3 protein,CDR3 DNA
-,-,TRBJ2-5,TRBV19,CASSDGHIQETQYF,TGTGCCAGTAGTGACGGACACATCCAAGAGACCCAGTACTTC
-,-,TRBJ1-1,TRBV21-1,CASSKNSGPGQYTEAFF,TGTGCCAGCAGCAAAAACTCGGGGCCGGGACAGTACACTGAAGCTTTCTTT
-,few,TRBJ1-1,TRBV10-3,CAISESVGGANTEAFF,TGTGCCATCAGTGAGTCCGTAGGGGGGGCCAACACTGAAGCTTTCTTT
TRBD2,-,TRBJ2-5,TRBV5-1,CASSTIPGTSGGRETQYF,TGCGCCAGCAGCACTATACCCGGGACTAGCGGGGGACGAGAGACCCAGTACTTC
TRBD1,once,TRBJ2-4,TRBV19,CASSDRGLGKNIQYF,TGTGCCAGTTCGGACAGGGGGCTGGGCAAAAACATTCAGTACTTC
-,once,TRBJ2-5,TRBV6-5,CASSLQGRKEETQYF,TGTGCCAGCAGTTTACAGGGCAGGAAAGAAGAGACCCAGTACTTC
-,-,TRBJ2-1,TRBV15,CATSRDSRPSYNEQFF,TGTGCCACCAGCAGAGATTCCAGACCCTCCTACAATGAGCAGTTCTTC
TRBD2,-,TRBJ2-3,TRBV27,CASSHSGGVTNTQYF,TGTGCCAGCAGCCACTCGGGGGGGGTCACGAATACGCAGTATTTT
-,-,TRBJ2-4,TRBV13,CASSRRAKNIQYF,TGTGCCAGCAGCAGGCGAGCCAAAAACATTCAGTACTTC
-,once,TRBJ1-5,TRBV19,CASSIVVENQPQHF,TGTGCCAGTAGTATTGTGGTGGAAAATCAGCCCCAGCATTTT
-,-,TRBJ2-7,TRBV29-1,CSVEAAAYEQYF,TGCAGCGTTGAAGCGGCAGCCTACGAGCAGTACTTC
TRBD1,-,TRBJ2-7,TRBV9,CASSVGKGASYEQYF,TGTGCCAGCAGCGTAGGCAAGGGGGCTAGCTACGAGCAGTACTTC